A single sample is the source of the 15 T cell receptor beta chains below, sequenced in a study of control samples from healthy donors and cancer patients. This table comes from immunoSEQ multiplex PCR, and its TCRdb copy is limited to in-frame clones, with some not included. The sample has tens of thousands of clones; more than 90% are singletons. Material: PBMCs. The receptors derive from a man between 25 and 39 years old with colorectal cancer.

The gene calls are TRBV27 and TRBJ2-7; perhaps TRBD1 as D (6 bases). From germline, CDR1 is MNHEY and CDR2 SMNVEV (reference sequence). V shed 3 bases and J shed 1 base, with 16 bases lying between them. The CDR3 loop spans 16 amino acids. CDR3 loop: CASSFLRGLGSYEQYF. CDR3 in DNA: TGTGCCAGCAGTTTCCTCAGGGGCCTCGGTTCCTACGAGCAGTACTTC.

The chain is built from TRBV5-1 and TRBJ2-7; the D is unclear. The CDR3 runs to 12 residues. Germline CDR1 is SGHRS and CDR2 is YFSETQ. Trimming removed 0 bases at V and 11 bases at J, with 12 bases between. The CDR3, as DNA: TGCGCCAGCAGCTTGGTTGGGAATGGAGAGTACTTC. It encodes CASSLVGNGEYF.

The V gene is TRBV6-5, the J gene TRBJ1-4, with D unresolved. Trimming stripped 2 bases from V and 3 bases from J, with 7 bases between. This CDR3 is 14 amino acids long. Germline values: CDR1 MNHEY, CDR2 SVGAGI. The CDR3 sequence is CASSYLTSNEKLFF. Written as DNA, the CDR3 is TGTGCCAGCAGTTACCTGACCTCTAATGAAAAACTGTTTTTT.

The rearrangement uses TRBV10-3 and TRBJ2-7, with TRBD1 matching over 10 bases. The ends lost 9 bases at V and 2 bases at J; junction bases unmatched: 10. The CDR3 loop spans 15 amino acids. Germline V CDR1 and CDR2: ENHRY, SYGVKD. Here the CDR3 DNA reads TGTGCCATTCAGCCTCGCGACAGGGGGCCCTACGAGCAGTACTTC. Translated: CAIQPRDRGPYEQYF.

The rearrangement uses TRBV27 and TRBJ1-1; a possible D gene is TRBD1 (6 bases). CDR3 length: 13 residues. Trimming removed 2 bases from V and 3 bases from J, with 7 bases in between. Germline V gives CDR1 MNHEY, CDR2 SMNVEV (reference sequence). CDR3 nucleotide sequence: TGTGCCAGCAGTTTAAAGGGGGACACTGAAGCTTTCTTT. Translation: CASSLKGDTEAFF.

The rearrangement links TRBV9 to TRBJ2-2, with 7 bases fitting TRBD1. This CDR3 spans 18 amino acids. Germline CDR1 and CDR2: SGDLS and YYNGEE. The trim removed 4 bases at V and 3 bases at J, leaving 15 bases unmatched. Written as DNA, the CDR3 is TGTGCCAGCAGCCCCCGCCCCGGGACAGAGGTTGACACCGGGGAGCTGTTTTTT. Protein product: CASSPRPGTEVDTGELFF.

The DNA for the CDR3 is TGTGCCAGCAGCTTTAGACTAACCACAGATACGCAGTATTTT. Translating gives CASSFRLTTDTQYF. The chain employs TRBV11-2 and TRBJ2-3; perhaps TRBD2 as D (5 bases). Germline V gene lookup returns CDR1 SGHAT and CDR2 FQNNGV. Trimming pared 3 bases from V and 2 bases from J, leaving 9 bases between. This CDR3 region has 14 residues. Full variable domain (rest looked up from reference TRBV11-2 and TRBJ2-3): EAGVAQSPRYKIIEKRQSVAFWCNPISGHATLYWYQQILGQGPKLLIQFQNNGVVDDSQLPKDRFSAERLKGVDSTLKIQPAKLEDSAVYLCASSFRLTTDTQYFGPGTRLTVL.

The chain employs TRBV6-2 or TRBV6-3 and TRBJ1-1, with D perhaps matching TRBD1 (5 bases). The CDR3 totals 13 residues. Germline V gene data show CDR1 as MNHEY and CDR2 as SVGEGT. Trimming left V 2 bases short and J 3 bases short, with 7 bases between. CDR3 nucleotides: TGTGCCAGCAGTTACCCCAGGGACACTGAAGCTTTCTTT. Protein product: CASSYPRDTEAFF.

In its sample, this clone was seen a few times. The CDR3 DNA sequence: TGTGCCATCAGTGAGTCGGAAGAAGCAGATACGCAGTATTTT. This gives the protein CAISESEEADTQYF. This chain joins TRBV10-3 and TRBJ2-3; D unclear. CDR3 length equals 14 residues. The germline gives CDR1 ENHRY, CDR2 SYGVKD. The V gene lost 0 bases and the J gene lost 4 bases, with 8 bases spanning the gap.

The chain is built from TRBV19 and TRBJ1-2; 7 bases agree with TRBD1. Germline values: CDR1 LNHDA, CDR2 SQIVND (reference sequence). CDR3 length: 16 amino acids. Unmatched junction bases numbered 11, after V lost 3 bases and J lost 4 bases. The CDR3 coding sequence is TGTGCCAGTAGTATGGAGGAAAGACAGGGTGGCTATGGCTACACCTTC. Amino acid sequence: CASSMEERQGGYGYTF.

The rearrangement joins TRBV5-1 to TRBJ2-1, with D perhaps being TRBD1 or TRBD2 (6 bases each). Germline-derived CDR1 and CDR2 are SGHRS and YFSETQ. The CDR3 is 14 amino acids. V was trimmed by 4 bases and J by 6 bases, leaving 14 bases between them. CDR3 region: CASSGSKGGNEQFF. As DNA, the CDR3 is TGCGCCAGCAGCGGGAGTAAGGGGGGCAATGAGCAGTTCTTC.

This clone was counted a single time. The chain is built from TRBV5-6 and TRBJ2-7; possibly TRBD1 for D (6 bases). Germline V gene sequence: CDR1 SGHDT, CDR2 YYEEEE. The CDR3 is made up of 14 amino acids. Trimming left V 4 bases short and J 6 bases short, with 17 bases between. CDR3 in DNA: TGTGCCAGCAGCGTTACAGGGCCCGTGGCCGAGCAGTACTTC. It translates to CASSVTGPVAEQYF.

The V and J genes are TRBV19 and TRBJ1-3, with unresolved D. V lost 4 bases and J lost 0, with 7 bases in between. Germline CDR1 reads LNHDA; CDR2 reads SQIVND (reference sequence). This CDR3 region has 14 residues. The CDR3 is CASSSLHSGNTIYF. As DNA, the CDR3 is TGTGCCAGTAGTAGTTTACACTCTGGAAACACCATATATTTT.

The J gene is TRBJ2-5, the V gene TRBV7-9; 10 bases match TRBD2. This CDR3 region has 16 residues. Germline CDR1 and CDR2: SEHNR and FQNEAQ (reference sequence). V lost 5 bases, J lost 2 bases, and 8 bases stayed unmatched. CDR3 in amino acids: CASSLPGLADQETQYF. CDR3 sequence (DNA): TGTGCCAGCAGCCTCCCAGGACTAGCGGATCAAGAGACCCAGTACTTC. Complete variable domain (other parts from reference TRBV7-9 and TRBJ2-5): DTGVSQNPRHKITKRGQNVTFRCDPISEHNRLYWYRQTLGQGPEFLTYFQNEAQLEKSRLLSDRFSAERPKGSFSTLEIQRTEQGDSAMYLCASSLPGLADQETQYFGPGTRLLVL.

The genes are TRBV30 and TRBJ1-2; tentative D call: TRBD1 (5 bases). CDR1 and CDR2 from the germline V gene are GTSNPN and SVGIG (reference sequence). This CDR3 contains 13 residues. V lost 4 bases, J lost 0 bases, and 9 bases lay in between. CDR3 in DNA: TGTGCCTGGATCAAGACAGCTAACTATGGCTACACCTTC. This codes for CAWIKTANYGYTF.